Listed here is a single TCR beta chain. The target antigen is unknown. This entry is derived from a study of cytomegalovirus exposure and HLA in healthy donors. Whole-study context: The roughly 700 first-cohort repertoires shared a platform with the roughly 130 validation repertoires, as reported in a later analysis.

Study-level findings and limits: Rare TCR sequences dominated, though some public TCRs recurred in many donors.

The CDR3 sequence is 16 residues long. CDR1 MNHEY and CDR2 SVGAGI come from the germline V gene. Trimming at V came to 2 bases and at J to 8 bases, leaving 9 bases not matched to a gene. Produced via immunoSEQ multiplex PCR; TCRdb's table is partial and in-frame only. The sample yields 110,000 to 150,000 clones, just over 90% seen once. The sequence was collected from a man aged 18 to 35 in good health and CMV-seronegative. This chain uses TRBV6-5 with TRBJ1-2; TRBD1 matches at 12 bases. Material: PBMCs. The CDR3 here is CASSYGGTGGIVGYTF. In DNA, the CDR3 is TGTGCCAGCAGTTACGGCGGGACAGGGGGCATAGTGGGCTACACCTTC.